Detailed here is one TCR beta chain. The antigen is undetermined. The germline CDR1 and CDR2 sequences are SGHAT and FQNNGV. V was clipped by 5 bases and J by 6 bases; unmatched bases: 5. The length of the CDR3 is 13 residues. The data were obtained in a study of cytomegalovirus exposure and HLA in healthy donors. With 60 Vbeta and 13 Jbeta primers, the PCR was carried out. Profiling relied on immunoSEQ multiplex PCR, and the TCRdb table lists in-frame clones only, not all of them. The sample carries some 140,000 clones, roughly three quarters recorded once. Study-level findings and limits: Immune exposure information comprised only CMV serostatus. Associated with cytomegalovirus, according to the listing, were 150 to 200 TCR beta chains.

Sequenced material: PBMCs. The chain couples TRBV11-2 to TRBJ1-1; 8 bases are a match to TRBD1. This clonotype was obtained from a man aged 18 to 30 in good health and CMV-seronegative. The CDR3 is CASSADRGAEAFF. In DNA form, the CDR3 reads TGTGCCAGCAGCGCAGACAGGGGAGCTGAAGCTTTCTTT.